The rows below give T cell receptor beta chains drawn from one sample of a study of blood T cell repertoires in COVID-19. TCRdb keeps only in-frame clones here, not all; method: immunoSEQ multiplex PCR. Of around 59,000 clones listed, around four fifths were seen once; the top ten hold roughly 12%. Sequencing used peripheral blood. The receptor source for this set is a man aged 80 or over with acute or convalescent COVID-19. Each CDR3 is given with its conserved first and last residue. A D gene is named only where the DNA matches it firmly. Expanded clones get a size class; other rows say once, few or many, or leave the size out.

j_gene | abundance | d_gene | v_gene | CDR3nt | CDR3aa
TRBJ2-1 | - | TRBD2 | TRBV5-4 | TGTGCCAGCAGCCACCGACTAGCGGGAAACAATGAGCAGTTCTTC | CASSHRLAGNNEQFF
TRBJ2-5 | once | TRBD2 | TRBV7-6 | TGTGCCAGCAGCCCCGGAGGACTAGCGGGAGGACTAGAGACCCAGTACTTC | CASSPGGLAGGLETQYF
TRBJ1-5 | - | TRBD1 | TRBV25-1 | TGTGCCAGCAGTGAATGGGGGACAGGCAATCAGCCCCAGCATTTT | CASSEWGTGNQPQHF
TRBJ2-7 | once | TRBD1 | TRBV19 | TGTGCCAGTAGAAAAGGGGGCGGCTACGAGCAGTACTTC | CASRKGGGYEQYF
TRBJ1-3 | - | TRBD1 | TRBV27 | TGTGCCAGCAGTTTAACAGGGGTGGGAAACACCATATATTTT | CASSLTGVGNTIYF
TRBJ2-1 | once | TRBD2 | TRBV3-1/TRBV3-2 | TGTGCCAGCAGCCCTGGGACTAGCGGGGGCCTATACTACAATGAGCAGTTCTTC | CASSPGTSGGLYYNEQFF
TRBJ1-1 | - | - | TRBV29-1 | TGCAGCGTTTCCGCGGGGGAAACTGAAGCTTTCTTT | CSVSAGETEAFF
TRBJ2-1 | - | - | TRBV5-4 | TGTGCCAGCAGCTTGGGGCAGGGTGAGCAGTTCTTC | CASSLGQGEQFF
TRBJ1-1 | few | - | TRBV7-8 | TGTGCCAGCAGCTCCCAGGGGTACACTGAAGCTTTCTTT | CASSSQGYTEAFF
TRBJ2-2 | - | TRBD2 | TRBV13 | TGTGCCAGCATTCTACTAGCGGGAGGTAACACCGGGGAGCTGTTTTTT | CASILLAGGNTGELFF
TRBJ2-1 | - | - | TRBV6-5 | TGTGCCAGCGAAGGGACTGGACGCCGTGAGCAGTTCTTC | CASEGTGRREQFF
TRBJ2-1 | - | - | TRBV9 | TGTGCCAGCAGCGCCCGGGACACGATCTACAATGAGCAGTTCTTC | CASSARDTIYNEQFF
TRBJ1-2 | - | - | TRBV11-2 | TGTGCCAGCAGCTTAGGAGCGAGCAGGGGACACGATGGCTACACCTTC | CASSLGASRGHDGYTF
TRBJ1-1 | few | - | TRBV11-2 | TGTGCCAGCAGCTTTACAATGAACGCTGAAGCTTTCTTT | CASSFTMNAEAFF
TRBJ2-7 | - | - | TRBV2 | TGTGCCAGCAGTGAACAAAGGACAGCCCCATCCGAGCAGTACTTC | CASSEQRTAPSEQYF
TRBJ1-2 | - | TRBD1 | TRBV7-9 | TGTGCCAGCAGCTTAGGCGGGACAGGGGGCTATGGCTACACCTTC | CASSLGGTGGYGYTF
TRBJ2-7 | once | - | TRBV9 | TGTGCCAGCAGCGTAGAGGGAGCGACCCACGAGCAGTACTTC | CASSVEGATHEQYF
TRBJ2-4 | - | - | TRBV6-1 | TGTGCCAGCAGTGAAGCGCTCTTTGGAGGGATCAAAAACATTCAGTACTTC | CASSEALFGGIKNIQYF
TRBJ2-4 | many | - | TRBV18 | TGTGCCAGCTCACCCGAGGGTGGAGGGGCCATTCAGTACTTC | CASSPEGGGAIQYF
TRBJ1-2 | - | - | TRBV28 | TGTGCCAGCAGTTTCCTTGGCCCCCGTGATGGCTACACCTTC | CASSFLGPRDGYTF
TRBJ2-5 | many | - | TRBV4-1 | TGCGCCAGCAGCCAAGGCGGCGCCACTCAAGAGACCCAGTACTTC | CASSQGGATQETQYF
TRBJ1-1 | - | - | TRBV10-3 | TGTGCCATCACTGAACATGAAATGAACACTGAAGCTTTCTTT | CAITEHEMNTEAFF
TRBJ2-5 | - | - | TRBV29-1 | TGCAGCGTTGAAGTAGTAGAGACCCAGTACTTC | CSVEVVETQYF
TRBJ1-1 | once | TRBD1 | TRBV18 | TGTGCCAGCTCACACGACAGGGACACTGAAGCTTTCTTT | CASSHDRDTEAFF
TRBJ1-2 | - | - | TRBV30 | TGTGCCTGGAGTCTGGTCGGGGACTATGGCTACACCTTC | CAWSLVGDYGYTF
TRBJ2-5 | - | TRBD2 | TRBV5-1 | TGCGCCAGCAGCTTGGGGACTCTAGCGGGCCAAGAGACCCAGTACTTC | CASSLGTLAGQETQYF
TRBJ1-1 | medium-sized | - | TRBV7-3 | TGTGCCAGCAGCTTAGAGGAGGGCACTGAAGCTTTCTTT | CASSLEEGTEAFF
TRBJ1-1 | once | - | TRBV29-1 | TGCAGCGCTACCCAGGTAGACATGAACACTGAAGCTTTCTTT | CSATQVDMNTEAFF
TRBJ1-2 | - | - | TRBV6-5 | TGTGCCAGCAGTTATATAACGGACAGCCGCTACACCTTC | CASSYITDSRYTF
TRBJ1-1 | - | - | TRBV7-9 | TGTGCCAGCCTGGCAGGGCTGAACACTGAAGCTTTCTTT | CASLAGLNTEAFF
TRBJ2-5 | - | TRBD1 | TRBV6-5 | TGTGCCACGGGACAGCCTAAGGAGACCCAGTACTTC | CATGQPKETQYF
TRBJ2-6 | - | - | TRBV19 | TGTGCCAGTAACGCCAGGTTATCGGCTGGGGCCAACGTCCTGACTTTC | CASNARLSAGANVLTF
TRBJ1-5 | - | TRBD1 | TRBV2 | TGTGCCAGCAGGCAGGGGGTATTTGTATTCGGCAATCAGCCCCAGCATTTT | CASRQGVFVFGNQPQHF
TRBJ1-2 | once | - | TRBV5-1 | TGCGCCAGCAGCACAAACCTTGCTAACTATGGCTACACCTTC | CASSTNLANYGYTF
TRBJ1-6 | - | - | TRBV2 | TGTGCCAGCAGCTTACAGGGAACCTATAATTCACCCCTCCACTTT | CASSLQGTYNSPLHF
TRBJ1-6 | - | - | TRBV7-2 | TGTGCCAGCAGCTTAGGGAGTGTAAACTCACCCCTCCACTTT | CASSLGSVNSPLHF
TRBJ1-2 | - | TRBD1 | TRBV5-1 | TGCGCCAGCAGCTTGCCCCAGGACAGGGGGCATGGCTACACCTTC | CASSLPQDRGHGYTF
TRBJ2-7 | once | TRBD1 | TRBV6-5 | TGTGCCAGCAAACAGGGACAGGGAGCCCGCGAGCAGTACTTC | CASKQGQGAREQYF
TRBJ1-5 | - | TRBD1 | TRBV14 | TGTGCCAGCAGTCTACAGGGGGATCAGCCCCAGCATTTT | CASSLQGDQPQHF
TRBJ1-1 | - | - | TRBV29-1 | TGCAGCGTTGCCCGACAGGAGTGGGACACTGAAGCTTTCTTT | CSVARQEWDTEAFF
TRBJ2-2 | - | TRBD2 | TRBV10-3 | TGTGCCACTCTAGCGGGGGGAGGCACCGGGGAGCTGTTTTTT | CATLAGGGTGELFF
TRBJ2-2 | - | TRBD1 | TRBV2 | TGTGCCAGCAGTCAGAGGACAGGGAACACCGGGGAGCTGTTTTTT | CASSQRTGNTGELFF
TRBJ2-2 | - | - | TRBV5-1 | TGCGCCAGCAGCTTGGTAGGAGGGGACACCGGGGAGCTGTTTTTT | CASSLVGGDTGELFF
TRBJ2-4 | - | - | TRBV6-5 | TGTGCCAGCCTCGACGGAGCACTAGCCAAAAACATTCAGTACTTC | CASLDGALAKNIQYF
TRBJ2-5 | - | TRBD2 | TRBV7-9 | TGTGCCAGCAGCCTACTAGCGGGAGGAGAAGAGACCCAGTACTTC | CASSLLAGGEETQYF
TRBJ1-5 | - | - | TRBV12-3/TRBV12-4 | TGTGCCAGCAGTTTATCCGAGAATCAGCCCCAGCATTTT | CASSLSENQPQHF
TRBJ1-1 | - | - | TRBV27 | TGTGCCAGCAGTTTCTTCGGAGGGAACACTGAAGCTTTCTTT | CASSFFGGNTEAFF
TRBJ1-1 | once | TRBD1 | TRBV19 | TGTGCCAGTAGTACGACAGGGTTTAGCACTAAAGCTTTCTTT | CASSTTGFSTKAFF
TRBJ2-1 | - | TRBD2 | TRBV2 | TGTGCCAGCAGTGTACAAGCGGGAGTTGAGCAGTTCTTC | CASSVQAGVEQFF
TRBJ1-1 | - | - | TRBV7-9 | TGTGCCAGCAGCTTACGGGAGGGAAACACTGAAGCTTTCTTT | CASSLREGNTEAFF
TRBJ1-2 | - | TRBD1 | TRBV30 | TGTGCCTGGAGTAGGGGACAGGGGCCCTATGGCTACACCTTC | CAWSRGQGPYGYTF
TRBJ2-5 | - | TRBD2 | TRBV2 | TGTGCCAGCAGTGGAGGCGGGGGGGCTGGCGAGACCCAGTACTTC | CASSGGGGAGETQYF
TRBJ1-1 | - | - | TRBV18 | TGTGCCAGCTCACGGTTCCAGGAAGGGAACACTGAAGCTTTCTTT | CASSRFQEGNTEAFF
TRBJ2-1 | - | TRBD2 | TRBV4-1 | TGCGCCAGCAGCCGCGGACTAGCGGCATACAATGAGCAGTTCTTC | CASSRGLAAYNEQFF
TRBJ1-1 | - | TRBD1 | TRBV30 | TGTGCCTGGAGTGTACAGGGGGGTATCACTGAAGCTTTCTTT | CAWSVQGGITEAFF
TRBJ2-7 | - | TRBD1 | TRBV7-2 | TGTGCCAGCAGTATTAGAACCGGGACAGGGACCGAGCAGTACTTC | CASSIRTGTGTEQYF
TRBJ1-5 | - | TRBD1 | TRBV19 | TGTGCCAGTATCCCATCGACAGGGAGCAATCAGCCCCAGCATTTT | CASIPSTGSNQPQHF
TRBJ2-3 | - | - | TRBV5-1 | TGCGCCAGCAGGGGCGACGATACGCAGTATTTT | CASRGDDTQYF
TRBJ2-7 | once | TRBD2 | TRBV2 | TGTGCCAGCAGTGAGTCTAGCGGGACTGTGGAGCAGTACTTC | CASSESSGTVEQYF
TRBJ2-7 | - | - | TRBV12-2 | TGTGCAAGTCGCCGGATGTCCACTATGCTAGCGGGAGGCCCGTTGCCCCTCTCCTACGAGCAGTACTTC | CASRRMSTMLAGGPLPLSYEQYF